This TCR beta chain is drawn from a study of blood T cell repertoires in COVID-19. Sequenced by immunoSEQ multiplex PCR; TCRdb stores in-frame clones only, minus some. The sample shows roughly 280,000 clones, 91% of them seen only once. V shed 5 bases, J shed 9 bases, and the junction held 4 bases outside the gene matches. The CDR3 runs to 13 residues. Germline loops: CDR1 SGHAT, CDR2 FQNNGV. This chain uses TRBV11-2 with TRBJ2-1; 10 positions agree with TRBD1. Sequencing was carried out using PBMCs or T cells enriched from blood (not recorded which). The TCR was taken from a man aged 40-50 years who had been exposed to COVID-19. The CDR3 coding sequence is TGTGCCAGCAGCCCTCGGACAGGGGGTGAGCAGTTCTTC. Its translation is CASSPRTGGEQFF.